This passage covers 17 T cell receptor beta chains from one sample sequenced in a study of T-cell reconstitution after alpha-beta-depleted transplantation in children. This sample's TCRbeta library carried unique molecular identifier barcodes. TCRdb called the PCR reads again in MiXCR, with one record for every CDR3 protein. Found here are 300,000 to 350,000 distinct CDR3 sequences, about 16% of them singletons; the top ten hold just over 40%. Sequencing was performed on PBMCs, mostly from graft donor cells, taken 360 days after TCRalphabeta/CD19-depleted stem cell transplant. These receptors originate from a male patient under 10 years old who had a stem cell transplant for acute lymphoblastic leukemia, so the T cells may come from the graft donor.

This clonotype came up a few times. The V and J genes are TRBV4-2 and TRBJ2-3; D may be TRBD1 (5 bases). This CDR3 is 12 amino acids long. CDR1 and CDR2 (germline): LGHNA, YNFKEQ. V was shortened by 5 bases and J by 9 bases, with 12 bases between the two germline ends. CDR3 amino acids: CASSKGIETQYF. The DNA for the CDR3 is TGTGCCAGCAGCAAGGGGATAGAGACGCAGTATTTT.

At least ten counts were recorded for this clonotype. The CDR3 region is CASSLPLGTGSLDSPLHF. The CDR3 bases are TGTGCCAGCAGTTTGCCCCTTGGAACAGGGTCCCTTGATTCACCCCTCCACTTT. The chain couples TRBV28 to TRBJ1-6; D may be TRBD1 (6 bases). Germline CDR1 and CDR2: MDHEN and SYDVKM. This CDR3 is built from 18 residues. V lost 3 bases, J lost 8 bases, and 23 bases lay in between.

The chain uses TRBV28 and TRBJ2-7; 7 bases agree with TRBD2. In germline, CDR1 is MDHEN, CDR2 SYDVKM. This CDR3 comprises 19 residues. With 2 bases clipped from V and 0 bases from J, the junction kept 16 bases outside the gene matches. CDR3 region: CASSLDSPVDGRSSYEQYF. The CDR3 nucleotides read TGTGCCAGCAGTTTAGATTCCCCGGTGGACGGGAGGAGCTCCTACGAGCAGTACTTC.

This chain joins TRBV7-3 and TRBJ2-1; D is undetermined. Per the germline V gene, CDR1 is SGHTA and CDR2 is FQGTGA. This CDR3 spans 12 amino acids. The ends were cut back, 6 bases at V and 8 bases at J, with 11 bases in the middle. The CDR3 DNA sequence: TGTGCCAGCAGTTCATCCGGCTATGAGCAGTTCTTC. Translation gives CASSSSGYEQFF.

At least ten counts were recorded for this clonotype. V is TRBV4-2 and J is TRBJ2-3, with a weak D call TRBD2 (6 bases). CDR1 LGHNA and CDR2 YNFKEQ come from the germline V gene. The CDR3 is 19 amino acids. V was pared by 0 bases and J by 2 bases, with 21 bases between. The CDR3 DNA reads TGTGCCAGCAGCCAAGAGTGGAGGGTAGCTCGGGGATACACAGATACGCAGTATTTT. Its translation: CASSQEWRVARGYTDTQYF.

The J gene is TRBJ2-7, the V gene TRBV4-1; no clear D. Per the germline V gene, CDR1 is MGHRA and CDR2 is YSYEKL. This CDR3 is 15 amino acids long. Trimming cost V 0 bases and J 0 bases, with 9 bases left between them. The DNA of the CDR3 is TGCGCCAGCAGCCAAGATGGTCCTAACTCCTACGAGCAGTACTTC. Its protein is CASSQDGPNSYEQYF.

The chain has TRBV9 and TRBJ2-2; 11 bases match TRBD2. Germline assignment: CDR1 SGDLS and CDR2 YYNGEE. The J segment lost 0 bases and the V segment lost 3 bases, leaving 1 base of the junction unmatched. The CDR3 length is 16 residues. The CDR3 loop reads CASSEGLAANTGELFF. CDR3 bases: TGTGCCAGCAGCGAGGGACTAGCGGCGAACACCGGGGAGCTGTTTTTT.

This clonotype was observed at least ten times. The rearrangement joins TRBV6-2 or TRBV6-3 to TRBJ2-1, with no clear D. Deletions cut 2 bases from V and 4 bases from J, with 9 bases between. Looked up from germline, CDR1 is MNHEY and CDR2 is SVGEGT. CDR3 length: 14 residues. CDR3 amino acids: CASSYLSLYNEQFF. The CDR3 region has the DNA TGTGCCAGCAGTTACCTTAGTTTGTACAATGAGCAGTTCTTC.

V and J are TRBV24-1 and TRBJ2-3, with D hard to call. Germline CDR1 reads KGHDR; CDR2 reads SFDVKD. V was clipped by 4 bases and J by 3 bases, with 7 bases between them. The CDR3 sequence is 13 residues long. The CDR3 region is CATSDTRTDTQYF. The DNA of the CDR3 is TGTGCCACCAGTGACACCCGTACAGATACGCAGTATTTT.

This clonotype turned up a few times. This chain uses TRBV20-1 with TRBJ2-7; 10 bases fit TRBD2. This CDR3 is 15 amino acids long. The junction had 5 bases not matched to a gene; V was cut back by 0 bases and J by 3 bases. CDR1 and CDR2 from the germline V gene are DFQATT and SNEGSKA (reference sequence). CDR3: CSARDLLAGVYEQYF. The CDR3 bases are TGCAGTGCTAGAGATCTCCTAGCGGGAGTCTACGAGCAGTACTTC.

This clonotype was observed a single time. The J gene is TRBJ2-1, the V gene TRBV20-1; TRBD2 agrees at 7 bases. J lost 3 bases, V lost 3 bases, and 8 bases had no gene match. The germline CDR1 and CDR2 sequences are DFQATT and SNEGSKA (reference sequence). CDR3 size: 15 residues. The CDR3 protein is CSASRGLVDYNEQFF. The CDR3 coding sequence is TGCAGTGCTAGTAGAGGACTAGTTGACTACAATGAGCAGTTCTTC.

This clonotype was observed many times. This chain connects TRBV7-2 to TRBJ2-5; D gene unclear. Deletions cut 3 bases from V and 3 bases from J, with 5 bases between. CDR1 SGHTA and CDR2 FQGNSA come from the germline V gene. The CDR3 consists of 12 residues. Here the CDR3 reads CASSFYEETQYF. The CDR3 nucleotides read TGTGCCAGCAGCTTTTACGAAGAGACCCAGTACTTC.

The chain has TRBV25-1 and TRBJ1-1; D may be TRBD1 (5 bases). CDR3 length equals 12 residues. Per the germline V gene, CDR1 is MGHDK and CDR2 is SYGVNS. Trimming stripped 3 bases from V and 7 bases from J, with 9 bases between. The CDR3 loop reads CASSEGRFEAFF. The DNA of the CDR3 is TGTGCCAGCAGTGAGGGACGGTTTGAAGCTTTCTTT.

This clonotype was seen repeatedly, ten times or more. The J gene is TRBJ2-1, the V gene TRBV12-3 or TRBV12-4; TRBD1 matches at 8 bases. J lost 7 bases, V lost 7 bases, and 12 bases had no gene match. CDR3 length equals 15 residues. CDR3 amino acids: CASTLFGQGGNEQFF. For the CDR3, the DNA is TGTGCCAGCACTCTATTCGGACAGGGAGGTAATGAGCAGTTCTTC.

This clonotype turned up a few times. The chain is built from TRBV15 and TRBJ1-3; no firm D call. V was shortened by 0 bases and J by 0 bases, with 9 bases between the two germline ends. Looked up from germline, CDR1 is LNHNV and CDR2 is YYDKDF (reference sequence). This CDR3 is 16 amino acids long. This chain's CDR3 is CATSRDLPGSGNTIYF. In DNA form, the CDR3 reads TGTGCCACCAGCAGAGATCTCCCCGGCTCTGGAAACACCATATATTTT.

The sample holds many counts of this clonotype. The chain carries TRBV15 and TRBJ1-6; D not certain. CDR1 is LNHNV, CDR2 YYDKDF, per germline (reference sequence). The CDR3 runs 16 residues. Trimming cost V 0 bases and J 7 bases, with 13 bases left between them. CDR3 amino acids: CATSRDPSTRNSPLHF. CDR3 DNA sequence: TGTGCCACCAGCAGAGATCCGTCAACGCGGAATTCACCCCTCCACTTT. Based on the CDR3 plus reference TRBV15 and TRBJ1-6, the full variable domain is DAMVIQNPRYQVTQFGKPVTLSCSQTLNHNVMYWYQQKSSQAPKLLFHYYDKDFNNEADTPDNFQSRRPNTSFCFLDIRSPGLGDTAMYLCATSRDPSTRNSPLHFGNGTRLTVT.

This clonotype was counted between two and nine times. This chain connects TRBV18 to TRBJ2-7; 7 bases match TRBD1. CDR3 length: 13 residues. Looked up from germline, CDR1 is KGHSH and CDR2 is LQKENI. V shed 5 bases, J shed 3 bases, and the junction held 4 bases outside the gene matches. The CDR3 sequence is CASSARGYYEQYF. In nucleotides, the CDR3 is TGTGCCAGCTCAGCCAGGGGGTACTACGAGCAGTACTTC.